The rows below give T cell receptor beta chains drawn from one sample of a study of blood T cells in healthy people across ages. Each CDR3 protein is one row after TCRdb ran MiXCR on the 5' RACE reads. The sample includes more than 900,000 distinct CDR3 sequences, roughly a quarter of them seen just once. Another study also made use of these data, one on T cells of mothers and their children.

The sequenced material came from blood. Source of these receptors: a girl aged 2 to 9 in good health. Both conserved end residues are part of each CDR3. The order of the fields is clone size, J gene, V gene, D gene, CDR3 DNA, CDR3 protein. The D gene is left open where the match is weak. Only part of the rows carry a size: once, few, many, or a class if the clone is expanded.

few,TRBJ2-7,TRBV4-2,.,TGTGCCAGCAGCCAAGAGGGGGTTTTACGGGAGACGGACGAGCAGTACTTC,CASSQEGVLRETDEQYF
.,TRBJ2-5,TRBV13,.,TGTGCCACCGCCGCCGGGGCTAGAAGTCAAGAGACCCAGTACTTC,CATAAGARSQETQYF
few,TRBJ2-4,TRBV20-1,.,TGCAGTGCGGTCGTTGGGGGAGGGGGCGCAAACATTCAGTACTTC,CSAVVGGGGANIQYF
.,TRBJ2-5,TRBV4-3,.,TGCGCCAGCAGCCAAGGGACTTCGCAAGGGGACCAGTACTTC,CASSQGTSQGDQYF
few,TRBJ2-7,TRBV4-2,.,TGTGCCAGCAGCCAACTGAGGAACGGGGGAACCTACGAGCAGTACTTC,CASSQLRNGGTYEQYF
many,TRBJ2-3,TRBV9,.,TGTGCCAGCAGCGTAGACGGAGGGGGGGGGAGCACAGATACGCAGTATTTT,CASSVDGGGGSTDTQYF
few,TRBJ1-2,TRBV6-5,.,TGTGCCAGCAGTCCTCACAGTTTAGGGGTTAACTATGGCTACACCTTC,CASSPHSLGVNYGYTF
.,TRBJ2-1,TRBV12-3/TRBV12-4,.,TGTGCCAGCATTGGCCCCGAGTACAATGAGCAGTTCTTC,CASIGPEYNEQFF
.,TRBJ1-2,TRBV7-9,.,TGTGCCAGCAGCTTCGGTGATATTGGACGGAATGGCTACACCTTC,CASSFGDIGRNGYTF
.,TRBJ1-1,TRBV6-6,.,TGTGCCAGCAGTGCAGGGGCCAGGGCTTTCTTT,CASSAGARAFF
.,TRBJ2-7,TRBV6-2/TRBV6-3,.,TGTGCCAGCTTACAGGGAAACAACGAGCAGTACTTC,CASLQGNNEQYF
.,TRBJ2-1,TRBV11-2,TRBD2,TGTGCCAGCAGCCCACTTAGGGGACTAGCCGGTGAGCAGTTCTTC,CASSPLRGLAGEQFF
few,TRBJ2-3,TRBV28,.,TGTGCCGGGAGGTACACGCAGTATTTT,CAGRYTQYF
.,TRBJ1-3,TRBV29-1,.,TGCAGCGTGGAAAGGGAGGACACCATATATTTT,CSVEREDTIYF
.,TRBJ1-3,TRBV15,TRBD1,TGTGCCACCAGCAGAGACGACAGGGGTGAAAACACCATATATTTT,CATSRDDRGENTIYF
.,TRBJ1-4,TRBV12-3/TRBV12-4,.,TGTGCCAGCAGTTTAAACCGGAATGAAAAACTGTTTTTT,CASSLNRNEKLFF
few,TRBJ2-3,TRBV29-1,.,TGCAGCGTTGAAGGTAGCAGGGAAGGGGCAGATACGCAGTATTTT,CSVEGSREGADTQYF
.,TRBJ2-5,TRBV12-3/TRBV12-4,.,TGTGCCAGCAGTTTACTCTTTGGGGTGGAGACCCAGTACTTC,CASSLLFGVETQYF
.,TRBJ2-5,TRBV12-3/TRBV12-4,TRBD2,TGTGCCAGCAGTTTGGGGACTAAGACCGGACAAGAGACCCAGTACTTC,CASSLGTKTGQETQYF
few,TRBJ1-1,TRBV6-2/TRBV6-3,.,TGTGCCAGCAGAGGGGGTCCAGCTTTCTTT,CASRGGPAFF
few,TRBJ2-2,TRBV7-2,TRBD1,TGTGCCAGCAGCTTAGGTGGGACAGGGACCGGGGAGCTGTTTTTT,CASSLGGTGTGELFF
.,TRBJ2-7,TRBV7-9,TRBD2,TGTGCCAGCAGCTCCGAGACTAGCGGGCCTAGCTCCTACGAGCAGTACTTC,CASSSETSGPSSYEQYF
few,TRBJ1-3,TRBV7-8,.,TGTGCCAGCAGCTCCCGGATACCTGGAAACACCATATATTTT,CASSSRIPGNTIYF
few,TRBJ2-3,TRBV12-3/TRBV12-4,TRBD2,TGTGCCAGCCGTCTAGCGGACACGGATACGCAGTATTTT,CASRLADTDTQYF
many,TRBJ2-1,TRBV6-5,TRBD2,TGTGCCAGCAGGACTAGCGGGAGTAATGAGCAGTTCTTC,CASRTSGSNEQFF
few,TRBJ2-4,TRBV3-1,.,TGTGCCAGCAGCCATCCGGTAGCCAAAAACATTCAGTACTTC,CASSHPVAKNIQYF
.,TRBJ2-7,TRBV4-1,.,TGCGCAAGCAGCCAACAAGGGCTAGCGTACGAGCAGTACTTC,CASSQQGLAYEQYF
.,TRBJ1-5,TRBV5-5,TRBD1,TGTGCCAGCAGCTTGTCGGACAGGGCAATTCAGCCCCAGCATTTT,CASSLSDRAIQPQHF
many,TRBJ2-5,TRBV20-1,.,TGCAGTGCTAGGGCCGTGGGGGGCGGCGAGACCCAGTACTTC,CSARAVGGGETQYF
few,TRBJ2-1,TRBV13,TRBD2,TGTGCCAGCAGCTTAGAGTCGGCGGGAGGTCCCTACAATGAGCAGTTCTTC,CASSLESAGGPYNEQFF